This TCR beta chain was captured by sequencing in a study of control samples from healthy donors and cancer patients. V was shortened by 1 base and J by 0 bases, with 10 bases between the two germline ends. The CDR3 runs to 15 residues. The germline V gene encodes CDR1 LNHNV and CDR2 YYDKDF (reference sequence). Sequenced by immunoSEQ multiplex PCR; TCRdb stores in-frame clones only, minus some. Here the sample spans around 190,000 clones, roughly 89% being singletons. V usage is TRBV15 and J usage is TRBJ2-7, with D perhaps TRBD1 (5 bases). Sequenced material: blood. This sequence was found in a woman aged 45-65 years in good health. This chain's CDR3 is CATSRGTDSSYEQYF. DNA of the CDR3: TGTGCCACCAGCAGAGGGACCGACAGCTCCTACGAGCAGTACTTC.